This T cell receptor beta chain was found in a study of T-cell reconstitution after alpha-beta-depleted transplantation in children. The CDR3 sequence is 15 residues long. V was trimmed by 1 base and J by 5 bases, leaving 11 bases between them. The germline V gene has CDR1 KGHSH and CDR2 LQKENI. Preparation of the TCRbeta library involved a method that used unique molecular identifiers. TCRdb fed the PCR reads into MiXCR, producing one record per CDR3 protein. The table records approximately 400,000 distinct CDR3 sequences, about a tenth of them present only once. Sequenced here: PBMCs from the stem cell graft donor, sampled from the stem cell graft. The chain combines TRBV18 with TRBJ1-4; D not resolved. The receptor comes from a human donor who donated a stem cell graft to a child with acute myeloid leukemia. CDR3 in amino acids: CASSPQTVPNEKLFF. The CDR3, as DNA: TGTGCCAGCTCACCACAAACAGTTCCGAATGAAAAACTGTTTTTT.